This TCR beta chain appears in the sequencing data of a study of CD8+ T cells in alopecia areata. Study-wide background: Treated individuals took tofacitinib by mouth, 5 to 10 mg twice daily. Study findings and constraints: Under tofacitinib, numerous expanded lesional clonotypes remained detectable in scalp and blood. Researchers report lesional scalp, most notably alopecia totalis/universalis, outstripped normal scalp in clonality.

Extraction and reverse transcription of RNA yielded cDNA as the sequencing template. The assay was immunoSEQ multiplex PCR, and TCRdb's table has in-frame clones only and misses some. The table has approximately 160,000 clones, about 60% seen once; the top ten hold 14%. In its sample, this clone was seen a few times. Its target is unknown. The treatment was: oral pan-JAK inhibitor, 5-10 mg twice daily. CDR1 SGHRS and CDR2 YFSETQ come from the germline V gene. The CDR3 has 12 amino acids. The ends were cut back, 3 bases at V and 3 bases at J, with 7 bases in the middle. Specimen: CD4+ T cells sorted from blood, collected at week 24, from a patient treated with tofacitinib. The receptor comes from a human donor with alopecia areata. The chain recombines TRBV5-1 with TRBJ2-7; D remains unclear. CDR3 sequence (DNA): TGCGCCAGCAGCTCCACGGGCTACGAGCAGTACTTC. Encoded protein: CASSSTGYEQYF.